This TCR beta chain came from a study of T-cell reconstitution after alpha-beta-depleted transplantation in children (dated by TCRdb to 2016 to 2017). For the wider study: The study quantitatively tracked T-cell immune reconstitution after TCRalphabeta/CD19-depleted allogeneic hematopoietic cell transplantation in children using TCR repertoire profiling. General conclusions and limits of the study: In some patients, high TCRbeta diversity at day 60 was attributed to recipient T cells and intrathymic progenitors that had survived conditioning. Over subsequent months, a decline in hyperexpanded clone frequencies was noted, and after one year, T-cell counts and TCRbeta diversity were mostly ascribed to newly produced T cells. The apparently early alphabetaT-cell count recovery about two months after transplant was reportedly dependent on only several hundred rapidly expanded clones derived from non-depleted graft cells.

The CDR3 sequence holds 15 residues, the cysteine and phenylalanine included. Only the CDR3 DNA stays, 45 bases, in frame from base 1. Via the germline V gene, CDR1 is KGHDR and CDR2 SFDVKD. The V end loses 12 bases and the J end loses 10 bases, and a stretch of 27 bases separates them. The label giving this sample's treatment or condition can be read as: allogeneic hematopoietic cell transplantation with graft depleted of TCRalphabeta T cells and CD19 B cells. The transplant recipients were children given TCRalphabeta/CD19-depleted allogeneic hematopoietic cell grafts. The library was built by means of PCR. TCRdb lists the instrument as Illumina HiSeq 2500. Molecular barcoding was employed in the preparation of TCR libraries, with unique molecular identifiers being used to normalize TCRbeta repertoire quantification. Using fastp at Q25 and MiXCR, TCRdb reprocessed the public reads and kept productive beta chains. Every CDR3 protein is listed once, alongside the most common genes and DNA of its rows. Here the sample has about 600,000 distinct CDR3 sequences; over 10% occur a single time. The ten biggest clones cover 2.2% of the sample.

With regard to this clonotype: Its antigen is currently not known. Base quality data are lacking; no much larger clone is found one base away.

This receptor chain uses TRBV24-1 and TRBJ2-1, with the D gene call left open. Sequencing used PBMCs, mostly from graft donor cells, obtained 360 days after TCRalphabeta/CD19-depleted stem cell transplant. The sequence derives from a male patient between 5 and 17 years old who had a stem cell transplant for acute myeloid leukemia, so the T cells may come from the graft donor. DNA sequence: TGTGCCTCCCTTCTATCGCTGCGGATCTTACGAGAGCAGTTCTTC. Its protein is CASLLSLRILREQFF.